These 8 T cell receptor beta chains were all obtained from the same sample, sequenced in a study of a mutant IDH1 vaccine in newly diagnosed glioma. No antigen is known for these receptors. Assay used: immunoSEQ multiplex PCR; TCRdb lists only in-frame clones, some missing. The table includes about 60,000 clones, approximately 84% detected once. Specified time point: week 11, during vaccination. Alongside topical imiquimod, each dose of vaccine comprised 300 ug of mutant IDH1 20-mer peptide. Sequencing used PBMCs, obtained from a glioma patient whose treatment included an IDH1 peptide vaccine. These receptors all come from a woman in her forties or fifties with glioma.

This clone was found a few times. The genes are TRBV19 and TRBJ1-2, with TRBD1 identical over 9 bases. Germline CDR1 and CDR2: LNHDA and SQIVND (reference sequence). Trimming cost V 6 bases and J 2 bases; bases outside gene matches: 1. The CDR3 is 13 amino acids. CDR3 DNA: TGTGCCAGTAGCGGACAGGGGAACTATGGCTACACCTTC. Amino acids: CASSGQGNYGYTF. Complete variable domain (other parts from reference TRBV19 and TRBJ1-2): DGGITQSPKYLFRKEGQNVTLSCEQNLNHDAMYWYRQDPGQGLRLIYYSQIVNDFQKGDIAEGYSVSREKKESFPLTVTSAQKNPTAFYLCASSGQGNYGYTFGSGTRLTVV.

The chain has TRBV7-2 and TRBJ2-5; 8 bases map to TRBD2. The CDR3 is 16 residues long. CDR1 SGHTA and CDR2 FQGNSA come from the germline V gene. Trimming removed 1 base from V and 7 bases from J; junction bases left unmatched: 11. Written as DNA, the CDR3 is TGTGCCAGCAGCTTAGATCCCCTAGCGGGTCTTCGGACCCAGTACTTC. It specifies CASSLDPLAGLRTQYF.

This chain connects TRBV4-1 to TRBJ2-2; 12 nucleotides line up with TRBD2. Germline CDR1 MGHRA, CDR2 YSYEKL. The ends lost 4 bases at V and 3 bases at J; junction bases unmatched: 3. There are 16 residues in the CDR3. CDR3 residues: CASSLLAGGDTGELFF. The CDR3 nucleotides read TGCGCCAGCAGCCTTCTAGCGGGGGGGGACACCGGGGAGCTGTTTTTT.

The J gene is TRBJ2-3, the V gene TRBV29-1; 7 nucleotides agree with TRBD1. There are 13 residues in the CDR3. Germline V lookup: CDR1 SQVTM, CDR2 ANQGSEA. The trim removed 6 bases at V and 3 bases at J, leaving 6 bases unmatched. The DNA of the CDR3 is TGCAGCGTGGAGGACAGGCAAACAGATACGCAGTATTTT. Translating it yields CSVEDRQTDTQYF.

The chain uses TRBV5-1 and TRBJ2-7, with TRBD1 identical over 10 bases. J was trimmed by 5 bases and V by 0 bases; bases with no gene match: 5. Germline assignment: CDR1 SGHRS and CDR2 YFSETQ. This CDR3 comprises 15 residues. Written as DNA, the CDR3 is TGCGCCAGCAGCTTGGTGGGGACAGGGGTCCACGAGCAGTACTTC. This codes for CASSLVGTGVHEQYF.

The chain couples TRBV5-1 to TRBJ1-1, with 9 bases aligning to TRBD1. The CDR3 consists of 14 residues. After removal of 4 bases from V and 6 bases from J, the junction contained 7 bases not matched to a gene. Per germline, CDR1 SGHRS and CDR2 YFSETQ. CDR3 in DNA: TGCGCCAGCAGCCCTGACAGGGGGGGATCTGAAGCTTTCTTT. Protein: CASSPDRGGSEAFF.

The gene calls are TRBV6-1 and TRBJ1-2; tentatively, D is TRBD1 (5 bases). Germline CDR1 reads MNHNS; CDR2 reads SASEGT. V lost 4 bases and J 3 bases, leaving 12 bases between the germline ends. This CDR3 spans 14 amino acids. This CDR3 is CASSVRAADYGYTF. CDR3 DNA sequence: TGTGCCAGCAGTGTCAGGGCCGCCGACTATGGCTACACCTTC.

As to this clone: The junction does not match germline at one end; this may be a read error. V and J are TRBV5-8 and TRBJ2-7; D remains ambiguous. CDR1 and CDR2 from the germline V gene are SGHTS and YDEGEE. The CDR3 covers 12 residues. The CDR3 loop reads CASSFSTTTPQF. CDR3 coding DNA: TGTGCCAGCAGCTTCTCCACAACCACACCACAGTTC.